This T cell receptor beta chain was retrieved from a study of shared clonotypes between healthy human individuals. Overall study context: The study drew on two women and three men aged 18 to 49 as donors.

This clone was recorded once. Its target is not known. The repertoire was sequenced with immunoSEQ multiplex PCR; TCRdb's copy has only in-frame clones and lacks some. The repertoire includes some 2.1 million clones, about 94% of them detected once, and 1.5% to 2% sits in the top ten. Trimming cost V 5 bases and J 2 bases; bases outside gene matches: 7. The length of the CDR3 is 15 residues. Germline V CDR1 and CDR2: SEHNR, FQNEAQ (reference sequence). General study findings and limits: Large sequencing depth failed to make sorted-subset sequencing complete, rarefaction showed.

In the naive CD8 group, cells lacked CD45RO and were positively selected for CCR7, so terminally differentiated effector memory CD45RA+ cells were left out. All donors qualified as healthy HIV-negative adults and had experienced no recent acute infections or vaccinations. The sequence derives from a man younger than 30 in good health. Some clones in this sample may be carry-over from other donors' samples. This chain uses TRBV7-9 with TRBJ1-1; 8 nucleotides match TRBD1. Sequences were obtained from naive CD8+ T cells from PBMCs. The CDR3: CASSNRTGQNTEAFF. The CDR3 bases are TGTGCCAGCAGCAACCGGACAGGGCAAAACACTGAAGCTTTCTTT.